The next 4 T cell receptor beta chains were all read from a single sample in a study of PD-1 blockade in classical Hodgkin lymphoma. The data were produced by immunoSEQ multiplex PCR, yet TCRdb's version contains in-frame clones alone and is incomplete. Among some 21,000 clones listed, around 70% were seen once. Time point in this sample: cycle 4 day 1 (C4D1), after about 6 weeks of nivolumab. With no exception, relapse followed autologous stem cell transplantation in all patients, and brentuximab vedotin exposure varied. This specimen consisted of peripheral blood mononuclear cells (PBMCs), obtained before the fourth cycle of nivolumab. These receptor sequences come from a human donor with classical Hodgkin lymphoma.

The V call is TRBV7-9, the J call TRBJ2-7; no firm D call. The length of the CDR3 is 13 residues. V was trimmed by 7 bases and J by 7 bases, leaving 17 bases between them. Germline V lookup: CDR1 SEHNR, CDR2 FQNEAQ (reference sequence). The CDR3 DNA follows: TGTGCCAGCAACACTTTCGAGGCGGAGGAGCAGTACTTC. Its protein product is CASNTFEAEEQYF.

The CDR3 DNA is TGCGCCAGCAGCTTGGAACCCACAGGGAGCTCCTACAATGAGCAGTTCTTC. It translates to CASSLEPTGSSYNEQFF. V gene TRBV5-1 combines with J gene TRBJ2-1, with TRBD1 as a possible D gene (6 bases). Deletions cut 0 bases from V and 0 bases from J, with 13 bases between. The CDR3 has 17 residues. Germline lookup yields CDR1 SGHRS and CDR2 YFSETQ.

The table lists this clone with a count of one. This rearrangement joins TRBV6-5 to TRBJ2-2; 7 nucleotides agree with TRBD1. There are 13 residues in the CDR3. Germline lookup yields CDR1 MNHEY and CDR2 SVGAGI. The V segment lost 7 bases and the J segment 6 bases; nucleotides outside the gene matches: 5. The CDR3 DNA reads as TGTGCCAGCACTACAGGGGTAGCCGGGGAGCTGTTTTTT. It yields the protein CASTTGVAGELFF.

The chain combines TRBV7-2 with TRBJ1-1, with 7 bases identical to TRBD1. Germline V CDR1 and CDR2: SGHTA, FQGNSA. Germline trimming cut 1 base from V and 13 bases from J; bases unmatched to any gene: 6. The CDR3 covers 12 residues. The CDR3 protein is CASSLGQGKVFF. In DNA, the CDR3 is TGTGCCAGCAGCTTAGGACAGGGTAAAGTTTTCTTT.